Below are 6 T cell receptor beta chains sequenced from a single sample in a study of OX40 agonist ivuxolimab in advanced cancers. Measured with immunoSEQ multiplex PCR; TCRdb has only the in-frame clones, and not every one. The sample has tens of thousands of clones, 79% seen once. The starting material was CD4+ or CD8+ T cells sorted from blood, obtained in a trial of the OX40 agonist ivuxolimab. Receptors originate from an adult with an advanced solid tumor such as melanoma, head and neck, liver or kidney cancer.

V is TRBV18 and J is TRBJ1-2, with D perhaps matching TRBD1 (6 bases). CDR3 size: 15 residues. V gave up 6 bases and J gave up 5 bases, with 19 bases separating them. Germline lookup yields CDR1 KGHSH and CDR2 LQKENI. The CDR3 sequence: CASSHTQGTTYGYTF. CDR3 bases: TGTGCCAGCTCCCACACACAGGGAACCACATATGGCTACACCTTC.

The CDR3 loop reads CASSPIYTGELFF. The CDR3 nucleotides are TGTGCCAGCAGTCCCATCTACACCGGGGAGCTGTTTTTT. The chain employs TRBV6-5 and TRBJ2-2, with D unclear. The germline V gene has CDR1 MNHEY and CDR2 SVGAGI. Trimming took off 5 bases at V and 3 bases at J, with 7 bases between the two ends. The CDR3 is made up of 13 amino acids.

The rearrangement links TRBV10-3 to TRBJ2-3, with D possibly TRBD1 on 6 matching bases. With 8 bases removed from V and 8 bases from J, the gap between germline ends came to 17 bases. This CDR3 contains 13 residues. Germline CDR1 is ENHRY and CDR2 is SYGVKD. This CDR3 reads CAIRKGQNRTQYF. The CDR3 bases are TGTGCCATCCGAAAGGGACAAAACCGTACGCAGTATTTT.

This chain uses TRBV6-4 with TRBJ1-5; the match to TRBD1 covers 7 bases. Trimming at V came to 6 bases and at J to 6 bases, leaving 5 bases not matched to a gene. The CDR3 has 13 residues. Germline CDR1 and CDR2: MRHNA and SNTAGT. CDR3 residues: CASSDREAQPQHF. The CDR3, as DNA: TGTGCCAGCAGCGACAGGGAGGCTCAGCCCCAGCATTTT.

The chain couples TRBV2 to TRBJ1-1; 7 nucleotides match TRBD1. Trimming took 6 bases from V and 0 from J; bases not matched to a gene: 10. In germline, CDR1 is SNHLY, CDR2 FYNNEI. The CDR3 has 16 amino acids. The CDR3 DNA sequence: TGTGCCAGCAGCTGGTCCGGGACAGTCATGAACACTGAAGCTTTCTTT. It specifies CASSWSGTVMNTEAFF.

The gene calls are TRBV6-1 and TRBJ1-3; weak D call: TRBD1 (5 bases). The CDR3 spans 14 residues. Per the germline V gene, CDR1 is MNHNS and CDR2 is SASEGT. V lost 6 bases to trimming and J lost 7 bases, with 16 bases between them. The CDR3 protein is CASSESGGINTIYF. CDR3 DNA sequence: TGTGCCAGCAGCGAGTCGGGGGGTATCAACACCATATATTTT.